This T cell receptor (beta chain) was sequenced in a study of blood T cell repertoires in COVID-19 (dated by TCRdb to 2020 to 2021). Context from the whole study: Collaborator samples came from the United States, Italy and Spain and covered acute and convalescent phases of COVID-19. Sample metadata almost always included a de-identified subject ID, COVID-19 status, age in years and sex. Deeply sampled blood TCRbeta repertoires from subjects exposed to, actively infected with, or recovered from COVID-19 were included in the dataset. The samples were drawn from two sources: the first 160 participants of the ongoing ImmuneRACE study, and over 950 subjects contributed by 6 global collaborators. A freely available public database, intended as a resource for researchers studying the immune response to SARS-CoV-2, is where the repertoires were released. The prospective study material was composed of cDNA or gDNA derived from T cells, B-cell-depleted T cells, or PBMCs. HLA class I and class II types, where available, came from metadata supplied by the sample provider rather than from assay-based typing.

Study-level results and caveats: How much clinical and demographic metadata was included differed by source and by participant, and the metadata was provided uncurated.

In the prospective study, participants were roughly 18 to 95 years old, resided in approximately 25 geographic areas of the United States, and were enrolled through a virtual design. In the prospective study, cohorts were assigned on the basis of participant-reported clinical history obtained from a screening survey and a study questionnaire. A participant counted as exposed if, within 2 weeks of entering the study, that participant had been in contact with someone who had a PCR-confirmed or clinician-diagnosed COVID-19 case. Each participant in the prospective study had whole blood, serum and a nasopharyngeal or oropharyngeal swab collected by mobile phlebotomists. Over a roughly 2-month period, participants in the prospective study had the option of providing additional blood draws and questionnaires. Before DNA extraction, blood samples from the prospective study were shipped at room temperature or frozen.

The CDR3 starts with the cysteine, ends with the phenylalanine, and has 16 residues. Of all the DNA, just the CDR3 is kept, 48 bases in frame from base 1. The junction shows trimming of 2 bases on V and 7 bases on J, plus 17 bases between the germline ends. CDR1 and CDR2 (MNHEY, SVGEGT) derive from the germline V gene. TCRbeta CDR3 regions were amplified from genomic DNA using the immunoSEQ Assay, a bias-controlled multiplex PCR. In the paper's pipeline: Nucleated cell counts per sample were estimated from amplification of reference gene primers within the assay. Sequence reads were collapsed and filtered to measure the absolute abundance of every unique TCRbeta CDR3 rearrangement. For each sample, productive Simpson clonality was calculated by taking the square root of Simpson's diversity index across productive rearrangements. The table comes from immuneACCESS by way of TCRdb, which keeps in-frame sequences with V and J called. Part of the clones is missing from these tables; in studies checked, under half for an unresolved V gene and the rest for unknown reasons. The V and J calls and clone size were taken over from that table, and D and trimming were inferred from the DNA. The sample includes 400,000 to 500,000 clones, with around nine tenths observed a single time. The ten largest clones add up to 1.4% to 1.5% of the sample.

Concerning this clone itself: Its cognate antigen has yet to be identified. No quality values exist for individual bases; no much larger clone is one base distant.

This chain joins TRBV6-2 or TRBV6-3 to TRBJ1-4, with no D gene named confidently. Input material: PBMCs or T cells enriched from blood (not recorded which). The clonotype was recovered from a woman between 18 and 29 years old who had been exposed to COVID-19. The CDR3 has the sequence CASSYNQEVPGEKLFF. The nucleotide sequence is TGTGCCAGCAGTTACAACCAGGAGGTTCCAGGTGAAAAACTGTTTTTT.